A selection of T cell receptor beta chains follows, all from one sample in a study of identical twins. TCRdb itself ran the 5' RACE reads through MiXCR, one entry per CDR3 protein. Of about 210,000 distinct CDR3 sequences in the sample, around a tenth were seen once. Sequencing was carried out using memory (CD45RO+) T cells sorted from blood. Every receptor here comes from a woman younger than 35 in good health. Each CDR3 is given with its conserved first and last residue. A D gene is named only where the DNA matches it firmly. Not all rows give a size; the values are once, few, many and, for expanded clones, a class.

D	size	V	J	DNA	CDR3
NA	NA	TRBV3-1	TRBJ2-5	TGTGCCAGCGGTTGGACAGCGCAAGAGACCCAGTACTTC	CASGWTAQETQYF
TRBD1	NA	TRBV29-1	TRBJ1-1	TGCAGCGTTACAAGTCCGGGACAGGGGAACACTGAAGCTTTCTTT	CSVTSPGQGNTEAFF
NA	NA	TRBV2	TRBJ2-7	TGTGCCAGCAGCCTGAGTCTAGTGGTGTACGAGCAGTACTTC	CASSLSLVVYEQYF
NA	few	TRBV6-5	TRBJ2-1	TGTGCCAGCAGTTTCGATACAGGGTTCGATGAGCAGTTCTTC	CASSFDTGFDEQFF
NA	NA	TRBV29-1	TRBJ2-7	TGCAGCGTGATGACGGTGAAATCGAAATTGGGGGAGCAGTACTTC	CSVMTVKSKLGEQYF
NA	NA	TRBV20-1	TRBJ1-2	TGCAGTGCCCGGACAGTCTATGGCTACACCTTC	CSARTVYGYTF
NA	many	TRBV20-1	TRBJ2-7	TGCAGTGCTAGTAAGAGAGACTACGAGCAGTACTTC	CSASKRDYEQYF
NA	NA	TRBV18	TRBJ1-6	TGTGCCAGCTCCCCCAGCGGAGGGGTTGGGTCACCCCTCCACTTT	CASSPSGGVGSPLHF
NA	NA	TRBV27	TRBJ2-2	TGTGCCAGCAGTTTACAGGGAGACGGCGGGGAGCTGTTTTTT	CASSLQGDGGELFF
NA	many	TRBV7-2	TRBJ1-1	TGTGCCAGCAGCTTAATCTACACTGAAGCTTTCTTT	CASSLIYTEAFF
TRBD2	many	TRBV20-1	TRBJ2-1	TGCAGTGCTCGGATGCCGGGACTAGGAACACATGAGCAGTTCTTC	CSARMPGLGTHEQFF
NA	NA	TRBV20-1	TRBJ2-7	TGCACACCATACGCAGGAGAGGGCGAGCAGTACTTC	CTPYAGEGEQYF
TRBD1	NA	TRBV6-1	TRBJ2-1	TGTGCCAGTCAATTTACGGGGACAGGGTGGAATGAGCAGTTCTTC	CASQFTGTGWNEQFF
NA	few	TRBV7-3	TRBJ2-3	TGTGCCAGCAGCTTAATGTCGGGACTTTTCACAGATACGCAGTATTTT	CASSLMSGLFTDTQYF
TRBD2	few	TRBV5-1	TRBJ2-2	TGCGCCAGCACCCTAGGACTAGCGGGAGTCACCGGGGAGCTGTTTTTT	CASTLGLAGVTGELFF
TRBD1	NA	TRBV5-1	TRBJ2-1	TGCGCCAGCAGCCCAGGACAGGCTTGGGGGAATGAGCAGTTCTTC	CASSPGQAWGNEQFF
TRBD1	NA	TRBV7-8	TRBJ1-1	TGTGCCAGCAGCTTAGCAGGGGGCGCCGCTTTCTTT	CASSLAGGAAFF
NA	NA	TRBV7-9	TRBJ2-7	TGTGCCAGCAGCCCCGGTGGGGAGCAGTACTTC	CASSPGGEQYF
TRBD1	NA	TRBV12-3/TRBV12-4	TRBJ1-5	TGTGCCAGCAACTCCCAGGGGGTCAATCAGCCCCAGCATTTT	CASNSQGVNQPQHF
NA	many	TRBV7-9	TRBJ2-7	TGTGCCAGCAGCTTAAGTACATTTCCCTACGAGCAGTACTTC	CASSLSTFPYEQYF
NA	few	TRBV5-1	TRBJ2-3	TGCGCCAGCAGCTTGGCCAAAGCTCCAGATACGCAGTATTTT	CASSLAKAPDTQYF
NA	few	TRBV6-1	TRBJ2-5	TGTGCCAGCAGACCGTTACGGGACCAAGAGACCCAGTACTTC	CASRPLRDQETQYF
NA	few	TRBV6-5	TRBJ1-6	TGTGCCAGCAGTTTCGACTTGAGTACACCCCTCCACTTT	CASSFDLSTPLHF
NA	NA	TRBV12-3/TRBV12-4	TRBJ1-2	TGTGCCAGCAGCCCGCGTCGGGGGTATGGCTACACCTTC	CASSPRRGYGYTF
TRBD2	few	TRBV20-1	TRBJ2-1	TGCAGTGCTAGAGGTCTGGGGACTATATACAATGAGCAGTTCTTC	CSARGLGTIYNEQFF
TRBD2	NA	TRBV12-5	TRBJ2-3	TGTGCTAGTGGTTTAGGACTAGCGGCTAGCACAGATACGCAGTATTTT	CASGLGLAASTDTQYF
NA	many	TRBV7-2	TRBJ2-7	TGTGCCAGCAGCCCCTCCGGGGCCTCCCACGAGCAGTACTTC	CASSPSGASHEQYF
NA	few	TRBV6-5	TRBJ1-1	TGTGCCAGCAGTTACTCGAGCGGGTGGGGGGCCACTGAAGCTTTCTTT	CASSYSSGWGATEAFF
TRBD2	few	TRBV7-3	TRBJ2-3	TGTGCCAGCAGACCGCCGGGACTAGATACAGATACGCAGTATTTT	CASRPPGLDTDTQYF
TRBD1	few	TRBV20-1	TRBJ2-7	TGCAGTGCTAGAGACCTCCTGACAGGGGGCGTCGGAGACGAGCAGTACTTC	CSARDLLTGGVGDEQYF
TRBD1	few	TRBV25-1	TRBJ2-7	TGTGCCAGCAGTGGGTCCCCGGGACAGGGGAAGGTTAGGCAGTACTTC	CASSGSPGQGKVRQYF
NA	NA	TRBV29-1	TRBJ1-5	TGCAGCGTTGTGTTGGGGCGGAATCAGCCCCAGCATTTT	CSVVLGRNQPQHF
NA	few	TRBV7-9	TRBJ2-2	TGTGCCAGCAGACTAGACGGGGACGGGGAGCTGTTTTTT	CASRLDGDGELFF
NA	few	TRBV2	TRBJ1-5	TGTGCCAGCGCAGGGGATAATCAGCCCCAGCATTTT	CASAGDNQPQHF
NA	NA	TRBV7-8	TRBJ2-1	TGTGCCAGCAGCTTAGACGGGAGTTTGGATGAGCAGTTCTTC	CASSLDGSLDEQFF
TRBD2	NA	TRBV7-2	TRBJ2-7	TGTGCCAGCAGCTTAGGGTCTAGCGGGAGTGACGAGCAGTACTTC	CASSLGSSGSDEQYF
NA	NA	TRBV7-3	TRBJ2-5	TGTGCCAGCAGCTTATATGGGATCGGGGCAGGAGAGACCCAGTACTTC	CASSLYGIGAGETQYF
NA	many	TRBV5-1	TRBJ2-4	TGCGCCAGCAGCTTGGGAGACACTGGTGACATTCAGTACTTC	CASSLGDTGDIQYF
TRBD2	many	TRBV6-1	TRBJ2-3	TGTGCCAGCAGTGAAGCTAGCGGGGGGAGCACAGATACGCAGTATTTT	CASSEASGGSTDTQYF
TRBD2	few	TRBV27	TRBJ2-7	TGTGCCAGCAGTTTTGGCCTAGCGGGAGGGCATCTTCCCTACGAGCAGTACTTC	CASSFGLAGGHLPYEQYF
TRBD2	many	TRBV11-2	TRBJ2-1	TGTGCCAGCAGCTTACGGGCTTTGGCGGGGGGATACAATGAGCAGTTCTTC	CASSLRALAGGYNEQFF
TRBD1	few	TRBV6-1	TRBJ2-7	TGTGCCAGCAGTGAATGGACAGGGGATTCCTACGAGCAGTACTTC	CASSEWTGDSYEQYF
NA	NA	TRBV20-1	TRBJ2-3	TGCAGTGCTAGAGGGCCGGACAGTAGAGCAGATACGCAGTATTTT	CSARGPDSRADTQYF
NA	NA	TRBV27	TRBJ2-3	TGTGCCAGCAGTCGGCGGGGTTGGGGTACAGATACGCAGTATTTT	CASSRRGWGTDTQYF
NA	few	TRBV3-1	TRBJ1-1	TGTGCCAGCAGCCTACAGGGACTTTCGCTGCAGCGGAACACTGAAGCTTTCTTT	CASSLQGLSLQRNTEAFF
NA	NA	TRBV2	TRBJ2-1	TGTGCCAGCAGTTTAGCCTTAACCGGGACAAGTAGCTCCTACAATGAGCAGTTCTTC	CASSLALTGTSSSYNEQFF
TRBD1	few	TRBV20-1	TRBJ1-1	TGCAGTGCTAGAAAACAGGGGGGAACTGAAGCTTTCTTT	CSARKQGGTEAFF
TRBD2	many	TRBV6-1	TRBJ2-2	TGTGCCAGCAAGGAGCGGGAGGTCGCCGGGGAGCTGTTTTTT	CASKEREVAGELFF
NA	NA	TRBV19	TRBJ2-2	TGTGCCAGTAGTATAATTGGGGGCACCGGGGAGCTGTTTTTT	CASSIIGGTGELFF
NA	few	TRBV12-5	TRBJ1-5	TGTGCTAGTGCCCCCCAGGGCAATCAGCCCCAGCATTTT	CASAPQGNQPQHF
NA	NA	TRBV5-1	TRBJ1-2	TGCGCCAGCAGCTTGGCAAAGGGGACCGACTATGGCTACACCTTC	CASSLAKGTDYGYTF
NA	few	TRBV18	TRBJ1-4	TGTGCCAGCTCAGGAGGATTGTTCAGAGGGGAAAAACTGTTTTTT	CASSGGLFRGEKLFF
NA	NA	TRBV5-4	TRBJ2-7	TGTGCCAGCAGGCAGGGGCCTACTTCCTACGAGCAGTACTTC	CASRQGPTSYEQYF